The clone carrying this T cell receptor (beta chain) occurred many times. Its specificity is not known. The CDR3 is 13 residues long. V lost 7 bases, J lost 3 bases, and 7 bases stayed unmatched. The germline V gene encodes CDR1 SQVTM and CDR2 ANQGSEA. TCRbeta library preparation incorporated unique molecular identifiers. Using its own MiXCR run on the PCR reads, TCRdb lists one record per CDR3 protein. The sample holds 220,000 or so distinct CDR3 sequences, around 8% seen once. The sample belongs to a study of T-cell reconstitution after alpha-beta-depleted transplantation in children. Whole-study findings and limits: Among T cells one year after transplant, newly produced cells accounted for most counts and diversity. High day-60 TCRbeta diversity in some patients came from surviving recipient T cells and thymic progenitors. Reported findings indicate that, about two months after transplant, alpha-beta T cells came from several hundred expanded clones, which were derived from non-depleted graft cells.

The V and J genes are TRBV29-1 and TRBJ2-7, with TRBD1 matching over 9 bases. This sequence was found in a male patient younger than 18 who had a stem cell transplant for acute lymphoblastic leukemia, so the T cells may come from the graft donor. Sequencing was performed on PBMCs, mostly from graft donor cells, taken 180 days after TCRalphabeta/CD19-depleted stem cell transplant. CDR3 bases: TGCAGCGGGGGACAGGGAGGGTTCTACGAGCAGTACTTC. Amino acids: CSGGQGGFYEQYF.